This TCR beta chain was sequenced during a study of spatial heterogeneity in lung cancer. Study-level information: Counts of TCR transcripts in tumor regions tracked strongly with a T cell module score that came from matched bulk RNA-seq. Mean representation of each unique TCR and UMI combination in the raw reads exceeded 8.5 occurrences. Whole-study results and caveats: In tumor T cells, estimated coverage reached roughly 6.4% for alpha chains and approximately 13% for beta chains. Expanded alpha and beta TCR counts within tumors tracked tumor mutation counts.

Worth noting for this clonotype: What it binds is unknown. This may be a read error: a much more frequent sequence differs by one nucleotide.

As for time point: sample taken at primary tumor resection. The input material, whole RNA from tumor, nontumor lung or frozen PBMC, was sequenced unsorted. CDR1 SGHDT and CDR2 YYEEEE come from the germline V gene. The CDR3 covers 14 residues. A single record per CDR3 protein comes from TCRdb applying MiXCR to the 5' RACE reads. The sample holds about 14,000 distinct CDR3 sequences, approximately 2.9% seen once. V and J are TRBV5-6 and TRBJ2-3; maybe TRBD2 (5 bases). Sequencing used lung tumor tissue, obtained at surgery. The clonotype comes from a male donor with early-stage non-small cell lung cancer. The CDR3 loop is CASSIGVNTDTQCF. The CDR3 DNA reads TGTGCCAGCAGCATCGGGGTTAACACAGATACGCAGTGTTTT.